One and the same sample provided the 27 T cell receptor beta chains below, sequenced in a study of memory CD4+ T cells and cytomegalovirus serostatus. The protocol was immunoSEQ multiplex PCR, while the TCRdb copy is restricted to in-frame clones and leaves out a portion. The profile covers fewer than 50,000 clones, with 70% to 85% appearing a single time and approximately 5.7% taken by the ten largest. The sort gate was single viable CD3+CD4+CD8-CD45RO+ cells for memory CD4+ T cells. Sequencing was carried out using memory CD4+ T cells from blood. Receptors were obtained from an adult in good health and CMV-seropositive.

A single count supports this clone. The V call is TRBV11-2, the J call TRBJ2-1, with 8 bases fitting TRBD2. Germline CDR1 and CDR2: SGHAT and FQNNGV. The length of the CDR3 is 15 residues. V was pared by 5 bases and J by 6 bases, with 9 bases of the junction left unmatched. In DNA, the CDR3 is TGTGCCAGCAGCCAAGCCACGGGAGGGGGCAATGAGCAGTTCTTC. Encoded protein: CASSQATGGGNEQFF.

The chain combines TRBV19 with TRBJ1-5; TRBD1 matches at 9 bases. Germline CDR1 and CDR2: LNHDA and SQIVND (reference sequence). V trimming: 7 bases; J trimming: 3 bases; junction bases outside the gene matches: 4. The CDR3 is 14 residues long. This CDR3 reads CASIGQGFNQPQHF. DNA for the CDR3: TGTGCCAGTATTGGACAGGGGTTCAATCAGCCCCAGCATTTT.

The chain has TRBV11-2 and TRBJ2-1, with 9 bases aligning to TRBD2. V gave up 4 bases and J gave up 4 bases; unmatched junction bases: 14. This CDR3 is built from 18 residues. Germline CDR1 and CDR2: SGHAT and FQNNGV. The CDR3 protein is CASSSLPSTSGEYNEQFF. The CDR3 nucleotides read TGTGCCAGCAGCTCCCTCCCCTCGACTAGCGGAGAGTACAATGAGCAGTTCTTC.

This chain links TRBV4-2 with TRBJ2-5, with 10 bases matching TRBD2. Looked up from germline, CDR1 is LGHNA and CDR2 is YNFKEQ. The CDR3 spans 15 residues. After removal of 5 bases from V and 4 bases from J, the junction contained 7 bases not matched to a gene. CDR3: CASSSRVAGGETQYF. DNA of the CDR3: TGTGCCAGCAGCTCGAGAGTAGCGGGGGGAGAGACCCAGTACTTC.

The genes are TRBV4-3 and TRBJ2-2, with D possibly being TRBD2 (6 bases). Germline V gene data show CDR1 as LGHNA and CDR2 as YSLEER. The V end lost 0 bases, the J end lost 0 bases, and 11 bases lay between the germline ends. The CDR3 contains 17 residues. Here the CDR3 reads CASSQEPAGTNTGELFF. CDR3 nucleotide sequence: TGCGCCAGCAGCCAAGAACCCGCGGGGACGAACACCGGGGAGCTGTTTTTT.

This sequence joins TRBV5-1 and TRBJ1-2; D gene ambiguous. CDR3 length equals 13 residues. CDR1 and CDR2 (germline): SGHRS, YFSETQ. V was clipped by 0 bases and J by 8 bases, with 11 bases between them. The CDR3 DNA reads TGCGCCAGCAGCTTGGCGGACGGGTGGGGCTACACCTTC. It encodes CASSLADGWGYTF.

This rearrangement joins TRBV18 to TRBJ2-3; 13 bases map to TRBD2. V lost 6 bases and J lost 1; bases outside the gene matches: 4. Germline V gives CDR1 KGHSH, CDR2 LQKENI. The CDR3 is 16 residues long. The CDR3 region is CASSLGLAGGTDTQYF. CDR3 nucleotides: TGTGCCAGCTCCCTCGGACTAGCGGGAGGCACAGATACGCAGTATTTT.

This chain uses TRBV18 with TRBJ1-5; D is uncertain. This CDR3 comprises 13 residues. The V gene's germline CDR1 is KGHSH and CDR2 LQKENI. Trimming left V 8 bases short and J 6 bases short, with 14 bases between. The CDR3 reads CASGRDQTQPQHF. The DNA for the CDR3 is TGTGCCAGCGGAAGGGATCAAACTCAGCCCCAGCATTTT. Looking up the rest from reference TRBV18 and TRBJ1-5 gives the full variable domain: NAGVMQNPRHLVRRRGQEARLRCSPMKGHSHVYWYRQLPEEGLKFMVYLQKENIIDESGMPKERFSAEFPKEGPSILRIQQVVRGDSAAYFCASGRDQTQPQHFGDGTRLSIL.

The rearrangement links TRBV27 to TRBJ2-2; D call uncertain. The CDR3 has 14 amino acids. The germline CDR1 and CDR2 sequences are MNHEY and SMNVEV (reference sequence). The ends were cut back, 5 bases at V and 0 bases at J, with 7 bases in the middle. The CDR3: CASSMRTNTGELFF. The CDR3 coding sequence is TGTGCCAGCAGTATGCGGACGAACACCGGGGAGCTGTTTTTT.

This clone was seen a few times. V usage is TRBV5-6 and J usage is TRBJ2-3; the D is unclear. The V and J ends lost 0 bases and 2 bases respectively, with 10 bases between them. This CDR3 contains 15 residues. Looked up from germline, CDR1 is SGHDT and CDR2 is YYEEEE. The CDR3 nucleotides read TGTGCCAGCAGCTTGGAACGATACCTCACAGATACGCAGTATTTT. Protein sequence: CASSLERYLTDTQYF.

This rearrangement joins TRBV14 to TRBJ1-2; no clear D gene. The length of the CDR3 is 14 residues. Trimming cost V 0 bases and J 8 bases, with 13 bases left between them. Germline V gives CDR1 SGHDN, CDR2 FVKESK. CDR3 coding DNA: TGTGCCAGCAGCCAAGAGGCGGGGATAGGAGGCTACACCTTC. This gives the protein CASSQEAGIGGYTF.

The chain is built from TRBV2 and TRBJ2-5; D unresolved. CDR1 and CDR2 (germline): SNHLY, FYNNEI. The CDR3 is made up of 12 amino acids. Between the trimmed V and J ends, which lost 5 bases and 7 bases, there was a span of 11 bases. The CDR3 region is CASSFSELTQYF. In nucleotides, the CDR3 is TGTGCCAGCAGTTTCAGCGAACTGACCCAGTACTTC.

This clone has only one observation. The DNA for the CDR3 is TGTGCCAGTAGTATTGGCAGTGACGGAAACACCATATATTTT. It is translated as CASSIGSDGNTIYF. The chain uses TRBV19 and TRBJ1-3, with no clear D. Trimming removed 3 bases from V and 4 bases from J, with 10 bases in between. The V gene's germline CDR1 is LNHDA and CDR2 SQIVND (reference sequence). This CDR3 is built from 14 residues.

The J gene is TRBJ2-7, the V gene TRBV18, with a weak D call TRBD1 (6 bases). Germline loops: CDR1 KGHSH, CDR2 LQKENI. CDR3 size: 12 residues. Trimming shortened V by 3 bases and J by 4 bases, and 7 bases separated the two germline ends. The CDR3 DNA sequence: TGTGCCAGCTCACCGGACAGATACGAGCAGTACTTC. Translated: CASSPDRYEQYF.

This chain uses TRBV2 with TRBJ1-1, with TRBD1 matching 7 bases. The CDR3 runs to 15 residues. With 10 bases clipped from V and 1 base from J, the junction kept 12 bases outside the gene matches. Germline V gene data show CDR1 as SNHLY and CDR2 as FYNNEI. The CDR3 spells CATRQDRRGNTEAFF. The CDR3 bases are TGTGCCACCCGCCAGGACAGGAGAGGGAACACTGAAGCTTTCTTT.

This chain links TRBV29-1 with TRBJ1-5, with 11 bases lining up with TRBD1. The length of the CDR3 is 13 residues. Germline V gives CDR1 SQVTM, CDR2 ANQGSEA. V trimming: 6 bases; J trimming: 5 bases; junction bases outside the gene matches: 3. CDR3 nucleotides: TGCAGCGTAGGACAGGGGGCCGATCAGCCCCAGCATTTT. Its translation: CSVGQGADQPQHF.

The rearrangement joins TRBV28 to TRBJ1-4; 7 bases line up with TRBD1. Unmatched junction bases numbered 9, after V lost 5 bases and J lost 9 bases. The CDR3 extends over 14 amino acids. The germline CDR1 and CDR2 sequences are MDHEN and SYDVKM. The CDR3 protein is CASSQPGDRKKLFF. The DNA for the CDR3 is TGTGCCAGCAGTCAACCCGGGGACAGAAAAAAACTGTTTTTT.

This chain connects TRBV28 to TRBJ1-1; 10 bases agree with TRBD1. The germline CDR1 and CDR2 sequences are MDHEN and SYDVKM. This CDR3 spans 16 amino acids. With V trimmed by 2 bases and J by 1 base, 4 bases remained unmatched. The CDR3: CASSLIGTGENTEAFF. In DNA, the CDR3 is TGTGCCAGCAGTTTAATAGGGACAGGGGAGAACACTGAAGCTTTCTTT.

This CDR3 is CASSPGPETEAFF. The CDR3 DNA reads as TGTGCCAGCAGCCCCGGACCGGAGACTGAAGCTTTCTTT. The chain carries TRBV5-6 and TRBJ1-1; the D is unclear. CDR1 is SGHDT, CDR2 YYEEEE, per germline. V dropped 4 bases and J dropped 5 bases, with 12 bases sitting between them. There are 13 residues in the CDR3.

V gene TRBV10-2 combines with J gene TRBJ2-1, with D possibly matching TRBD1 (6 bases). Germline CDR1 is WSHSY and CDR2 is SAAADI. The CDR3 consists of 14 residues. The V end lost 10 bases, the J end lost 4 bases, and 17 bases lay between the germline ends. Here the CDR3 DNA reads TGCGCCACCTCTTGGGGGCGGTCATACAATGAGCAGTTCTTC. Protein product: CATSWGRSYNEQFF.

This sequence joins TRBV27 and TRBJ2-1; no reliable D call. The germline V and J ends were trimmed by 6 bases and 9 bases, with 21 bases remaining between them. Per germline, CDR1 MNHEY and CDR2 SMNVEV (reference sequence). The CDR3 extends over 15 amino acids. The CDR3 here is CASSTLTDVVGEQFF. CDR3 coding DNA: TGTGCCAGCAGCACCTTAACAGACGTCGTCGGTGAGCAGTTCTTC.

The CDR3 coding sequence is TGTGCCAGCAGCCCGGGGAGAGAGACCCAGTACTTC. This codes for CASSPGRETQYF. This chain uses TRBV7-2 with TRBJ2-5; a weak D match, TRBD2 (5 bases). Trimming left V 5 bases short and J 4 bases short, with 8 bases between. The CDR3 has 12 amino acids. The germline V gene encodes CDR1 SGHTA and CDR2 FQGNSA.

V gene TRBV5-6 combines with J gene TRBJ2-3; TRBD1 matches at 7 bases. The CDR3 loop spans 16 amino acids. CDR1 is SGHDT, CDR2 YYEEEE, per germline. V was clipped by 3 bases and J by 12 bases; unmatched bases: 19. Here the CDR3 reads CASSSFQNRGSSTQYF. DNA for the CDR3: TGTGCCAGCAGCTCCTTTCAGAACAGGGGCTCGTCTACTCAGTATTTT.

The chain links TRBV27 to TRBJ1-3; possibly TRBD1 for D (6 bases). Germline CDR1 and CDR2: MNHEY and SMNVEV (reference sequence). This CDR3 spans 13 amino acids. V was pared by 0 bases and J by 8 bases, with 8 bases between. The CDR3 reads CASSLSGADTIYF. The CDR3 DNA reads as TGTGCCAGCAGTTTATCGGGGGCAGACACCATATATTTT.

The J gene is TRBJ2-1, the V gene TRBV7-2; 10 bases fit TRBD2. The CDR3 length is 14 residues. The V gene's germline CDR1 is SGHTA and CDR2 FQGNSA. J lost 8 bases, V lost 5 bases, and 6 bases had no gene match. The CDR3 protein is CASSPLAGVYEQFF. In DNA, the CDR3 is TGTGCCAGCAGCCCCCTAGCGGGAGTATATGAGCAGTTCTTC.

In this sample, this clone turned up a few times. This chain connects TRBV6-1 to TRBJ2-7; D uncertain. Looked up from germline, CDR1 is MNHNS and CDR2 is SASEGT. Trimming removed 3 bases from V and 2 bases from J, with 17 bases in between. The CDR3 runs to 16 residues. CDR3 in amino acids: CASSDDRLKPPYEQYF. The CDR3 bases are TGTGCCAGCAGTGACGACCGGCTTAAGCCACCCTACGAGCAGTACTTC.

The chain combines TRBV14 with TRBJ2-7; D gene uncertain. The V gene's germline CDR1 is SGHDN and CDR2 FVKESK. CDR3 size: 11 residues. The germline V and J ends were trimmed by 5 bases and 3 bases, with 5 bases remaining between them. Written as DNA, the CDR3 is TGTGCCAGCAGCAATAGCTACGAGCAGTACTTC. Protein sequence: CASSNSYEQYF.